The entry below describes one T cell receptor (beta chain). Sequenced by immunoSEQ multiplex PCR; TCRdb stores in-frame clones only, minus some. The table includes 150,000 or so clones, roughly 84% detected once. The sample originates from a study of blood T cell repertoires in COVID-19. Trimming removed 4 bases from V and 6 bases from J; junction bases left unmatched: 6. The CDR3 contains 15 residues. Per the germline V gene, CDR1 is MNHEY and CDR2 is SVGAGI. The sequencing input was PBMCs or T cells enriched from blood (not recorded which). The chain has TRBV6-5 and TRBJ2-3; 11 bases map to TRBD2. The clonotype was recovered from a woman aged 45-65 years who had been exposed to COVID-19. The CDR3 DNA follows: TGTGCCAGCAGTTTAGCGGGAGGGCCTTCGGATACGCAGTATTTT. Protein sequence: CASSLAGGPSDTQYF.